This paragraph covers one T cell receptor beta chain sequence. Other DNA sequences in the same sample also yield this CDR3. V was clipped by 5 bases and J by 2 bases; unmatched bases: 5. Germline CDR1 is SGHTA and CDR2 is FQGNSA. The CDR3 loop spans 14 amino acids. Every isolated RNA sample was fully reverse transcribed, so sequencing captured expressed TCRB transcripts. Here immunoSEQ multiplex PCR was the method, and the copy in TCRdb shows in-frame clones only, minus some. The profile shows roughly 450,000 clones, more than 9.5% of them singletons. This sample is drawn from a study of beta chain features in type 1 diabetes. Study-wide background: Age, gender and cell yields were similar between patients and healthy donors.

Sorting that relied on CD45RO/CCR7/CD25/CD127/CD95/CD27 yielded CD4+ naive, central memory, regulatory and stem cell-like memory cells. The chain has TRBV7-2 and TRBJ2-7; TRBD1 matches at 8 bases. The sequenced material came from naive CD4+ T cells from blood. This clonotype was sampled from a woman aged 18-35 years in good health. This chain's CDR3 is CASSPRQGPYEQYV. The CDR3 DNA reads TGTGCCAGCAGCCCCCGACAGGGGCCCTACGAGCAGTACGTC.